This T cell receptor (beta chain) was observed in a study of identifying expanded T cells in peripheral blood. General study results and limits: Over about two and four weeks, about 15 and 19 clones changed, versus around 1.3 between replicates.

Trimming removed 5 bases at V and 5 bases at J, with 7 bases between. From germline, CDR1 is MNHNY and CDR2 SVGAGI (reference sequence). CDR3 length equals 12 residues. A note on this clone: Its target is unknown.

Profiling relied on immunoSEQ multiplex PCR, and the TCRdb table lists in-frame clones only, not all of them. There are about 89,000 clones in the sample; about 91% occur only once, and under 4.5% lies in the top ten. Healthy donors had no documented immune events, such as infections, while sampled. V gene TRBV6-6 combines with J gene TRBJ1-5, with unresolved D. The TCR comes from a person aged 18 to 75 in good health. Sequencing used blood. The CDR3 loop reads CASSEQDQPQHF. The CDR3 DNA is TGTGCCAGCAGTGAGCAGGATCAGCCCCAGCATTTT.